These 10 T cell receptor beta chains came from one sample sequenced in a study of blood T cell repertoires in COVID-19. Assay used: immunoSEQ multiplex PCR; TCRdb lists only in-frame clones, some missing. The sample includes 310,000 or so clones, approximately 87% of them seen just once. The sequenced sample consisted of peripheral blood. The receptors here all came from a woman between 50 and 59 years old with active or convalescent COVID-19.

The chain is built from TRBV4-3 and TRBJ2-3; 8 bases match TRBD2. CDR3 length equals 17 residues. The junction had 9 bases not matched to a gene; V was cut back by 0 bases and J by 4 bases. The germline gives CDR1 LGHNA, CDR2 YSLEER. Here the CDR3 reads CASSQDRGGGPSDTQYF. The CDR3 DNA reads TGCGCCAGCAGCCAAGATCGGGGGGGAGGGCCATCAGATACGCAGTATTTT.

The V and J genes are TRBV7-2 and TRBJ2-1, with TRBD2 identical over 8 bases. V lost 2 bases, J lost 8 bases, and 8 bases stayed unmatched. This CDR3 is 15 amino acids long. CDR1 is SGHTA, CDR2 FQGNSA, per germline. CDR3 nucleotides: TGTGCCAGCAGCTTACCCCGGGGGGGTTGGGATGAGCAGTTCTTC. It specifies CASSLPRGGWDEQFF.

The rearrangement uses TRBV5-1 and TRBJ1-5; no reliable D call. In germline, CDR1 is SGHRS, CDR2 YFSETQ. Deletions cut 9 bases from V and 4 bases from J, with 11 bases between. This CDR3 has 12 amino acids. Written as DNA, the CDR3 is TGCGCCAATAGTGCGGTAAATCAGCCCCAGCATTTT. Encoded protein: CANSAVNQPQHF.

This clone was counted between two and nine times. CDR3 protein: CASSLGDILSSGYTF. DNA of the CDR3: TGTGCCAGCAGCTTGGGGGACATCCTTTCTTCCGGCTACACCTTC. V gene TRBV5-5 combines with J gene TRBJ1-2, with TRBD1 as a possible D gene (6 bases). The CDR3 totals 15 residues. V was cut by 0 bases and J by 8 bases, with 17 bases left in between. Germline CDR1 reads SGHKS; CDR2 reads YYEKEE (reference sequence).

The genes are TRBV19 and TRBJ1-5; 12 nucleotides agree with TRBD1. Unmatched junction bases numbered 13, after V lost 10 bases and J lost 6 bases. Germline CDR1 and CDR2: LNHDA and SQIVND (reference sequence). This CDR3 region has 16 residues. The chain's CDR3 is CATTPPGQGAFQPQHF. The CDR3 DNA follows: TGTGCCACTACTCCGCCGGGACAGGGGGCGTTTCAGCCCCAGCATTTT.

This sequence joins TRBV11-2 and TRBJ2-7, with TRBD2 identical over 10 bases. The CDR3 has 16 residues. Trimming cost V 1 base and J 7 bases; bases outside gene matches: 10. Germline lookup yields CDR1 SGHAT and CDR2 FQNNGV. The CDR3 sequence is CASSLASSSGGWEQYF. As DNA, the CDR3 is TGTGCCAGCAGCTTAGCATCGTCTAGCGGGGGTTGGGAGCAGTACTTC. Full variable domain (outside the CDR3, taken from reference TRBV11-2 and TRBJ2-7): EAGVAQSPRYKIIEKRQSVAFWCNPISGHATLYWYQQILGQGPKLLIQFQNNGVVDDSQLPKDRFSAERLKGVDSTLKIQPAKLEDSAVYLCASSLASSSGGWEQYFGPGTRLTVT.

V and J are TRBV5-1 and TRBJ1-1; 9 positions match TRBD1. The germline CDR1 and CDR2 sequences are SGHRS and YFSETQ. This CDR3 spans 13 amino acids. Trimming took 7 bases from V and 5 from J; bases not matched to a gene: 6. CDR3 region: CASSQGAGTEAFF. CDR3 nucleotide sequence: TGCGCCAGCTCACAGGGGGCAGGGACTGAAGCTTTCTTT.

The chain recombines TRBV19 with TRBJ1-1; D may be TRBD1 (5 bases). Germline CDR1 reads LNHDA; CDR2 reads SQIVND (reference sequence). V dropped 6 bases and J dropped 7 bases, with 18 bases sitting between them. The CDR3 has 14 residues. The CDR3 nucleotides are TGTGCCAGTAGGCCAGGGTTATACAACGGTGAAGCTTTCTTT. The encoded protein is CASRPGLYNGEAFF.

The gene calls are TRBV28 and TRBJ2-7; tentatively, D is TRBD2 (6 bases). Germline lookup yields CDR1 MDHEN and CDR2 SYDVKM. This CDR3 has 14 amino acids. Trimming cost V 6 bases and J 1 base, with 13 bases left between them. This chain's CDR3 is CASRGSDYSYEQYF. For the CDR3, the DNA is TGTGCCAGCAGAGGTTCGGACTATTCCTACGAGCAGTACTTC.

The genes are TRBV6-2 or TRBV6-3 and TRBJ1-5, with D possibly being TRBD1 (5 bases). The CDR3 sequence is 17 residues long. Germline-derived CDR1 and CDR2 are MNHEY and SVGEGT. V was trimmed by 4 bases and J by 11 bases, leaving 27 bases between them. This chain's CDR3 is CASSFGGSGRGVEAQHF. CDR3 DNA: TGTGCCAGCAGTTTCGGTGGGAGTGGACGGGGGGTTGAGGCCCAGCATTTT.